Below, 15 T cell receptor beta chains from the same sample are listed, as sequenced in a study of radiation and T cells in renal cell carcinoma. The assay was immunoSEQ multiplex PCR, and TCRdb's table has in-frame clones only and misses some. In the table there are 50,000 to 65,000 clones, roughly 80% of which are singletons. Time point meaning: blood 4 weeks post-SBRT, at nephrectomy. Described treatment: 15 Gy SBRT to primary tumor, nephrectomy 4 weeks later. Sequencing was performed on blood, taken from a patient whose treatment included radiotherapy and nephrectomy. The receptors stem from a man in his 60s with renal cell carcinoma.

The V call is TRBV19, the J call TRBJ2-7; weak D call: TRBD1 (6 bases). V lost 6 bases, J lost 4 bases, and 13 bases lay in between. Germline V gives CDR1 LNHDA, CDR2 SQIVND (reference sequence). The CDR3 length is 13 residues. Here the CDR3 DNA reads TGTGCCAGTAGCCCGGGACATACTTACGAGCAGTACTTC. It translates to CASSPGHTYEQYF.

This clone was picked up one time. The rearrangement uses TRBV7-9 and TRBJ1-2; 9 bases agree with TRBD1. Trimming took 0 bases from V and 7 from J; bases not matched to a gene: 3. This CDR3 spans 14 amino acids. The germline gives CDR1 SEHNR, CDR2 FQNEAQ (reference sequence). CDR3 loop: CASSLADRGTGYTF. In DNA form, the CDR3 reads TGTGCCAGCAGCTTAGCGGACAGGGGAACTGGCTACACCTTC.

Details on this clone: This same CDR3 is encoded by further DNA sequences in the sample. The genes are TRBV10-1 and TRBJ2-3; D is uncertain. CDR1 is WNHNN and CDR2 is SYGVQD in the germline V gene (reference sequence). Trimming shortened V by 2 bases and J by 3 bases, and 6 bases separated the two germline ends. CDR3 length equals 13 residues. In DNA, the CDR3 is TGCGCCAGCAGTGAGAGCAGTACAGATACGCAGTATTTT. Residues: CASSESSTDTQYF.

The chain combines TRBV11-2 with TRBJ2-2; no definite D call. The CDR3 totals 15 residues. Trimming stripped 5 bases from V and 6 bases from J, with 16 bases between. From germline, CDR1 is SGHAT and CDR2 FQNNGV. The CDR3 region has the DNA TGTGCCAGCAGCCCAGCCGCAGTATTTTCCGGGGAGCTGTTTTTT. Encoded protein: CASSPAAVFSGELFF.

This chain connects TRBV10-3 to TRBJ1-5; no clear D gene. Germline CDR1 and CDR2: ENHRY and SYGVKD. V was pared by 3 bases and J by 5 bases, with 14 bases between. The CDR3 sequence is 15 residues long. The CDR3 reads CAISDPGSGDQPQHF. CDR3 in DNA: TGTGCCATCAGTGACCCAGGCAGCGGAGATCAGCCCCAGCATTTT.

This clone has a handful of counts. The V gene is TRBV19, the J gene TRBJ1-4, with D hard to call. Trimming took off 5 bases at V and 1 base at J, with 8 bases between the two ends. Germline assignment: CDR1 LNHDA and CDR2 SQIVND (reference sequence). The CDR3 is 14 residues long. The CDR3 DNA is TGTGCCAGTAGTTTTGGAGGAACTAATGAAAAACTGTTTTTT. It encodes CASSFGGTNEKLFF.

The chain is built from TRBV10-3 and TRBJ1-6, with 7 positions matching TRBD1. The germline CDR1 and CDR2 sequences are ENHRY and SYGVKD. Trimming took 2 bases from V and 6 from J; bases not matched to a gene: 4. This CDR3 has 15 amino acids. The CDR3 DNA reads as TGTGCCATCAGTGAGCCAGGGACAGCTAATTCACCCCTCCACTTT. It encodes CAISEPGTANSPLHF.

In DNA, the CDR3 is TGCGCCAGCAGCCAAGATTACGGGGGGGCCTACAATGAGCAGTTCTTC. This codes for CASSQDYGGAYNEQFF. The chain joins TRBV4-3 to TRBJ2-1; 8 positions agree with TRBD2. The germline CDR1 and CDR2 sequences are LGHNA and YSLEER. The junction had 3 bases not matched to a gene; V was cut back by 0 bases and J by 2 bases. This CDR3 has 16 residues.

This sequence joins TRBV28 and TRBJ2-1, with TRBD2 matching 11 bases. The germline gives CDR1 MDHEN, CDR2 SYDVKM. The CDR3 covers 14 residues. V lost 3 bases and J lost 7; bases outside the gene matches: 2. Written as DNA, the CDR3 is TGTGCCAGCAGTTTCCTAGCGGGAGGAAATGAGCAGTTCTTC. Translation gives CASSFLAGGNEQFF.

The chain joins TRBV27 to TRBJ1-5; tentatively, D is TRBD1 (5 bases). Germline V gene sequence: CDR1 MNHEY, CDR2 SMNVEV (reference sequence). This CDR3 is built from 14 residues. Trimming cost V 4 bases and J 7 bases, with 14 bases left between them. Here the CDR3 DNA reads TGTGCCAGCAGTTCAGACAGAAGGCAACAGCCCCAGCATTTT. This codes for CASSSDRRQQPQHF.

This sequence joins TRBV7-8 and TRBJ1-3; a possible D gene is TRBD1 (5 bases). The CDR3 extends over 16 amino acids. The germline CDR1 and CDR2 sequences are SGHVS and FQNEAQ. V lost 5 bases, J lost 0 bases, and 14 bases lay in between. The CDR3: CASSQTGPNSGNTIYF. CDR3 DNA sequence: TGTGCCAGCAGCCAGACGGGGCCTAACTCTGGAAACACCATATATTTT.

This clone was seen once. The chain combines TRBV10-1 with TRBJ2-7; either TRBD1 or TRBD2 may supply D (6 bases each). Germline V CDR1 and CDR2: WNHNN, SYGVQD (reference sequence). V lost 3 bases, J lost 5 bases, and 17 bases lay in between. This CDR3 region has 15 residues. CDR3 DNA: TGCGCCAGCAGTGAATCGGGGGCGACTACCGACGAGCAGTACTTC. This sequence encodes CASSESGATTDEQYF.

The gene calls are TRBV5-1 and TRBJ2-5; unclear D gene. The CDR3 totals 13 residues. Germline CDR1 reads SGHRS; CDR2 reads YFSETQ. V was trimmed by 0 bases and J by 1 base, leaving 4 bases between them. CDR3 protein: CASSLDGQETQYF. CDR3 DNA: TGCGCCAGCAGCTTGGACGGCCAAGAGACCCAGTACTTC.

J is TRBJ1-6 and V is TRBV10-3, with D perhaps TRBD1 (5 bases). This CDR3 contains 14 residues. Trimming removed 7 bases from V and 8 bases from J, with 15 bases in between. CDR1 and CDR2 from the germline V gene are ENHRY and SYGVKD. The DNA for the CDR3 is TGTGCCATCACCCCAGAGGGGAGGCATTCACCCCTCCACTTT. Protein product: CAITPEGRHSPLHF.

The chain couples TRBV11-3 to TRBJ2-2; TRBD2 matches at 8 bases. The germline V gene has CDR1 SGHNT and CDR2 YENEEA. The CDR3 length is 16 residues. The J segment lost 2 bases and the V segment lost 1 base, leaving 3 bases of the junction unmatched. For the CDR3, the DNA is TGTGCCAGCAGCTTAGCGGGAGGGCCAAACACCGGGGAGCTGTTTTTT. Translation gives CASSLAGGPNTGELFF.